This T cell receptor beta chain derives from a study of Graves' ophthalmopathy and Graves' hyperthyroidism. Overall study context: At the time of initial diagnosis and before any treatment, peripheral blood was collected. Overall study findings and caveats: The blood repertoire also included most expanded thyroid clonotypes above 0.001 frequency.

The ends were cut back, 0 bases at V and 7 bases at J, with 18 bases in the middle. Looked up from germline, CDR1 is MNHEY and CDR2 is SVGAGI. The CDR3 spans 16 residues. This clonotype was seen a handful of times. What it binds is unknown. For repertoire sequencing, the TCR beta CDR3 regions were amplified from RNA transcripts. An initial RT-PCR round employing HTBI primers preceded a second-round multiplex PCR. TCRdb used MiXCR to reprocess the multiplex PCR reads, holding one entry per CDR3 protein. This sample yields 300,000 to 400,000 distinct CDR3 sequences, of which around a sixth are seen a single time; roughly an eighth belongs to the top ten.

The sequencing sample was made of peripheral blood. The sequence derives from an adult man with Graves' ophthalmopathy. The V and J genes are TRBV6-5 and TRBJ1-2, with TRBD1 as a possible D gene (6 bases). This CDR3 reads CASSYSTPGGNAGYTF. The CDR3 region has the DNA TGTGCCAGCAGTTACTCCACCCCGGGGGGCAATGCTGGCTACACCTTC.